This TCR beta chain derives from a study of CD8 T cells in ankylosing spondylitis. The study's findings and limits: Reactive arthritis synovial fluid and blood were previously reported to contain some motif variants. Ankylosing spondylitis blood seemed to carry a telltale TCR beta motif made of fewer than 10 highly homologous variants. Clones linked to disease were reported to show significant enrichment in matched ankylosing spondylitis synovial fluid. CD8+ by phenotype, disease-linked clones were relatively rare in peripheral blood.

J was trimmed by 7 bases and V by 7 bases; bases with no gene match: 7. Germline CDR1 DFQATT, CDR2 SNEGSKA (reference sequence). The CDR3 extends over 13 amino acids. Quantitative molecular-barcoded 5'-RACE generated the TCR beta libraries. One entry per CDR3 protein results from TCRdb running MiXCR on the 5' RACE reads. The table has under 850,000 distinct CDR3 sequences, about 20% seen once. On this clonotype: Its antigen is currently unknown.

The chain employs TRBV20-1 and TRBJ2-1; 10 bases map to TRBD2. The receptor was derived from a male donor with ankylosing spondylitis. What was sequenced was blood, either unsorted or a sorted T cell fraction (not recorded which). In nucleotides, the CDR3 is TGCAGTGGCCCCGGGACTAGCGTTAATGAGCAGTTCTTC. It translates to CSGPGTSVNEQFF.